The clone carrying this T cell receptor (beta chain) was counted only a few times. The data belong to a study of T cells in localized non-small cell lung cancer. TCRdb's table, derived via immunoSEQ multiplex PCR, lists solely in-frame clones and lacks some. The data show just under 80,000 clones, 80% seen once. Per the germline V gene, CDR1 is SGHTA and CDR2 is FQGTGA. The trim removed 3 bases at V and 4 bases at J, leaving 8 bases unmatched. The CDR3 is made up of 17 amino acids. The sequence derives from a female donor of 60 years or more with stage I lung adenocarcinoma. Sequenced material: peripheral blood, taken before any cancer treatment. V gene TRBV7-3 combines with J gene TRBJ2-6, with 8 bases lining up with TRBD2. CDR3 sequence reads: CASSLIAGPSGANVLTF. The DNA of the CDR3 is TGTGCCAGCAGCTTGATAGCGGGGCCCAGCGGGGCCAACGTCCTGACTTTC.